The entry below describes one T cell receptor beta chain. The antigen remains undetermined. The germline V gene encodes CDR1 MDHEN and CDR2 SYDVKM. The CDR3 sequence is 15 residues long. Trimming took 6 bases from V and 2 from J; bases not matched to a gene: 9. Terminally differentiated effector memory CD45RA+ cells were excluded from the naive CD8 cells, which were CD45RO-negative and positively selected for CCR7. This entry comes from a study of shared clonotypes between healthy human individuals. The study's findings and limits: Rarefaction revealed incomplete sorted-subset sequencing despite large depth.

The table came from immunoSEQ multiplex PCR; TCRdb's copy has only in-frame clones and leaves some out. The profile shows about 2 million clones, less than 95% of them singletons. The chain is built from TRBV28 and TRBJ2-7; 8 nucleotides align to TRBD1. The clonotype was recovered from a man younger than 35 in good health. The sequencing input was naive CD8+ T cells sorted from blood. DNA for the CDR3: TGTGCCAGCAGCACCCATCGGACAGGGCCCTACGAGCAGTACTTC. Translated, it gives CASSTHRTGPYEQYF.